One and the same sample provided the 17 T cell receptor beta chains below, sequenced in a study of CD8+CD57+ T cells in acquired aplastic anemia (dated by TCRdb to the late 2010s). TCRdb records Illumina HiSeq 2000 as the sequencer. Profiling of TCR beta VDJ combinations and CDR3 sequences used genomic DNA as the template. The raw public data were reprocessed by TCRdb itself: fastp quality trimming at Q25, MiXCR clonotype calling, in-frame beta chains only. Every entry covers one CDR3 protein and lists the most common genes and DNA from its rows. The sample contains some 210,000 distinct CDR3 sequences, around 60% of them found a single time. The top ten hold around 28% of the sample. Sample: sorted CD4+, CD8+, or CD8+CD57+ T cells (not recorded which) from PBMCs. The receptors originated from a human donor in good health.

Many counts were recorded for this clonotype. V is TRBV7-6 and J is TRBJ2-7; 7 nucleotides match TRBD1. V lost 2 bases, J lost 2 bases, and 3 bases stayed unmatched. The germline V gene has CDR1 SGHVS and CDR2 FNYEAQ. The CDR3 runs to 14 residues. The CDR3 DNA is TGTGCCAGCAGCTTACAGGGGGTCGCCTACGAGCAGTACTTC. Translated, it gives CASSLQGVAYEQYF. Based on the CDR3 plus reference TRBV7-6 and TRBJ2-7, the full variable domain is GAGVSQSPRYKVTKRGQDVALRCDPISGHVSLYWYRQALGQGPEFLTYFNYEAQQDKSGLPNDRFSAERPEGSISTLTIQRTEQRDSAMYRCASSLQGVAYEQYFGPGTRLTVT.

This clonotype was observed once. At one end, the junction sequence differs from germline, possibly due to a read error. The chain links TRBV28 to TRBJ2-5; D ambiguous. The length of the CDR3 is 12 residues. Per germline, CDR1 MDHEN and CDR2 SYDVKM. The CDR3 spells CASSPSLGQADF. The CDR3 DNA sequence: TGTGCCAGCAGTCCATCCCTCGGGCAGGCGGACTTC. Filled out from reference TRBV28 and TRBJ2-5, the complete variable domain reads DVKVTQSSRYLVKRTGEKVFLECVQDMDHENMFWYRQDPGLGLRLIYFSYDVKMKEKGDIPEGYSVSREKKERFSLILESASTNQTSMYLCASSPSLGQADFGPGTRLLVL.

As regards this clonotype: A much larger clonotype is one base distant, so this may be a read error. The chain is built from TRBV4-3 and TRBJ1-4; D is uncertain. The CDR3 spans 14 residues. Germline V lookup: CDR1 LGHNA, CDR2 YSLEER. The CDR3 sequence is CASSQTGVDEELFF. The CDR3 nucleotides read TGCGCCAGCAGCCAAACGGGAGTAGATGAAGAACTGTTTTTT.

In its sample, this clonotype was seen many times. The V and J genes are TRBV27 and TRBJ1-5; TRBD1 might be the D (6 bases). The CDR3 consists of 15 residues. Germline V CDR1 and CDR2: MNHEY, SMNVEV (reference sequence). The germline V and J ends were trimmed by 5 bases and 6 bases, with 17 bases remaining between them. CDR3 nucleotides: TGTGCCAGCAGTACCTCCCAGGGGTCGGGTCAGCCCCAGCATTTT. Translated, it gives CASSTSQGSGQPQHF.

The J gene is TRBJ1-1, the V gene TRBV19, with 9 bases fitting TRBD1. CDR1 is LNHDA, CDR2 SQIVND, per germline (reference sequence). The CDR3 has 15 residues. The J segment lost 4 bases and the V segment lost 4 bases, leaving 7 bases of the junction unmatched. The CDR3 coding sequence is TGTGCCAGTAGTACAGGGACAGGGTGGCCCACTGAAGCTTTCTTT. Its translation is CASSTGTGWPTEAFF. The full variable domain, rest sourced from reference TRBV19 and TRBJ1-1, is DGGITQSPKYLFRKEGQNVTLSCEQNLNHDAMYWYRQDPGQGLRLIYYSQIVNDFQKGDIAEGYSVSREKKESFPLTVTSAQKNPTAFYLCASSTGTGWPTEAFFGQGTRLTVV.

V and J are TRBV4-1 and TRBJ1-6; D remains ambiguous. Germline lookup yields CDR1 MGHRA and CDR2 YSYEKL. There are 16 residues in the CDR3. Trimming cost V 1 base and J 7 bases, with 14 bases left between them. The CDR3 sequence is CASSQVLTEGNSPLHF. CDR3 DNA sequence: TGCGCCAGCAGCCAAGTTCTGACGGAAGGAAATTCACCCCTCCACTTT.

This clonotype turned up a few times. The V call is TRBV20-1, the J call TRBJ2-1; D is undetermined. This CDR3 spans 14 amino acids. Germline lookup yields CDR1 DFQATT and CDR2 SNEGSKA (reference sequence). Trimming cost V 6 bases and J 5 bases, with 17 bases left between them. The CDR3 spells CSAPRGSPDNEQFF. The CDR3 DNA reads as TGCAGTGCGCCACGCGGTAGTCCGGACAATGAGCAGTTCTTC.

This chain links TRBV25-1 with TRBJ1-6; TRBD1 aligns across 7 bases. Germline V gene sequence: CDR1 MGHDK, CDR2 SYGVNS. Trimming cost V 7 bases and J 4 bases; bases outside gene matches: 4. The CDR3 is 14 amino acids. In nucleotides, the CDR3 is TGTGCCAGCATCCCACAGGGGTATAATTCACCCCTCCACTTT. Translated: CASIPQGYNSPLHF.

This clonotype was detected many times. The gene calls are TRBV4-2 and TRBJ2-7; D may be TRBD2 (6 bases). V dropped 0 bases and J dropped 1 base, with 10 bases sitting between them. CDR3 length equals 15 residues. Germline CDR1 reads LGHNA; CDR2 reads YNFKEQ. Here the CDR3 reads CASSQDPGTSYEQYF. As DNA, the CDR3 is TGTGCCAGCAGCCAAGATCCCGGGACTTCCTACGAGCAGTACTTC.

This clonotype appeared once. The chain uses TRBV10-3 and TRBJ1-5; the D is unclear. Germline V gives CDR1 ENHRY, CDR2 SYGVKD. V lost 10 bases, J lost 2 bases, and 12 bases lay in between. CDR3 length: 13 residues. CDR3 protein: CASLGFGNQPQHF. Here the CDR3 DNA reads TGTGCCAGCTTGGGTTTTGGCAATCAGCCCCAGCATTTT.

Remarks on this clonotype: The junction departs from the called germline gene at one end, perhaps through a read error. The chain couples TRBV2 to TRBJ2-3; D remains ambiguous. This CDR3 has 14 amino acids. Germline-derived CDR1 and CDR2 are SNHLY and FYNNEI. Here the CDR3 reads CASREDRPPDTQYF. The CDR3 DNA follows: TGTGCCAGCAGGGAAGACCGACCCCCAGATACGCAGTATTTT.

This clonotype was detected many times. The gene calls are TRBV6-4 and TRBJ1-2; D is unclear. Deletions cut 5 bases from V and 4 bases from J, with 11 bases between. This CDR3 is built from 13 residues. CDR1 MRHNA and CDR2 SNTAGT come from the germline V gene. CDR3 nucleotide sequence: TGTGCCAGCAGTCGGGGTCTGTCCTATGGCTACACCTTC. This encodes CASSRGLSYGYTF.

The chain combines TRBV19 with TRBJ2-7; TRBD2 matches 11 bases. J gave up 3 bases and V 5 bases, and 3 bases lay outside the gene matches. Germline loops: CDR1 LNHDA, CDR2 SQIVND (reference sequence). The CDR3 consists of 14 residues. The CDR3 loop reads CASSSTSGSYEQYF. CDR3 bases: TGTGCCAGTAGTTCCACTAGCGGGAGCTACGAGCAGTACTTC. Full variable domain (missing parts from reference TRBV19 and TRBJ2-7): DGGITQSPKYLFRKEGQNVTLSCEQNLNHDAMYWYRQDPGQGLRLIYYSQIVNDFQKGDIAEGYSVSREKKESFPLTVTSAQKNPTAFYLCASSSTSGSYEQYFGPGTRLTVT.

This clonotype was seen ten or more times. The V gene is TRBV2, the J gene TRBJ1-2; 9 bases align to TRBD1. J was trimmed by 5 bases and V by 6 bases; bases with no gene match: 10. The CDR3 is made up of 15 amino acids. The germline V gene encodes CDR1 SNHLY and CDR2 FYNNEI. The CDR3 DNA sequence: TGTGCCAGCAGGCCTACAGGGGGCTCGGGGTATGGCTACACCTTC. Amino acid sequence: CASRPTGGSGYGYTF.

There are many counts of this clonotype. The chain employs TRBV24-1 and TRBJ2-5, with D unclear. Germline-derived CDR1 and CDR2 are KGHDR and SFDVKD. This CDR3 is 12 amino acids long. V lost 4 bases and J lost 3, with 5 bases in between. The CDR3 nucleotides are TGTGCCACCAGTGACCTGGAAGAGACCCAGTACTTC. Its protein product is CATSDLEETQYF.

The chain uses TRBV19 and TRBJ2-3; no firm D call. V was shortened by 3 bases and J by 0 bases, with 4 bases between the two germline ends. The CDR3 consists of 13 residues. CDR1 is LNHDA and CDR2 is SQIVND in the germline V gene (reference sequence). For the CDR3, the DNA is TGTGCCAGTAGTATGGCGAGCACAGATACGCAGTATTTT. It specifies CASSMASTDTQYF.

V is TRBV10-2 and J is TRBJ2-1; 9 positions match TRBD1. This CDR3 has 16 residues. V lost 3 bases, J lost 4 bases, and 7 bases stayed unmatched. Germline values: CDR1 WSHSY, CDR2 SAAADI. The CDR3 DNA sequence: TGCGCCAGCAGTGACAGGACAGGGGCTTTTTACAATGAGCAGTTCTTC. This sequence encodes CASSDRTGAFYNEQFF.